These 15 T cell receptor beta chains came from one sample sequenced in a study of blood T cell repertoires in COVID-19. TCRdb's table, derived via immunoSEQ multiplex PCR, lists solely in-frame clones and lacks some. This sample has 60,000 to 80,000 clones, with around 80% found just once. Sequences were obtained from peripheral blood. These receptors originate from a man in his forties or fifties with COVID-19, enrolled during active disease.

This clone has just one count. The chain uses TRBV27 and TRBJ1-2; perhaps TRBD1 as D (5 bases). V lost 6 bases, J lost 2 bases, and 19 bases lay in between. This CDR3 is built from 16 residues. The germline V gene encodes CDR1 MNHEY and CDR2 SMNVEV (reference sequence). The DNA for the CDR3 is TGTGCCAGCAGCCTCTCGCTGGGCAGGGTAAACTATGGCTACACCTTC. Translating gives CASSLSLGRVNYGYTF.

The rearrangement links TRBV14 to TRBJ1-1; no firm D call. V dropped 0 bases and J dropped 4 bases, with 9 bases sitting between them. The CDR3 is 14 amino acids. The germline CDR1 and CDR2 sequences are SGHDN and FVKESK. The CDR3 DNA sequence: TGTGCCAGCAGCCAAGAAAGCGGTTTCACTGAAGCTTTCTTT. It encodes CASSQESGFTEAFF.

This clone was recorded at least ten times. The V call is TRBV7-2, the J call TRBJ1-5; D call uncertain. From germline, CDR1 is SGHTA and CDR2 FQGNSA. Trimming removed 0 bases at V and 2 bases at J, with 14 bases between. This CDR3 has 17 amino acids. CDR3 in amino acids: CASSLAGSGYGNQPQHF. For the CDR3, the DNA is TGTGCCAGCAGCTTAGCTGGTTCCGGGTACGGCAATCAGCCCCAGCATTTT.

The chain couples TRBV14 to TRBJ2-1; 9 bases are shared with TRBD1. CDR1 SGHDN and CDR2 FVKESK come from the germline V gene. Germline trimming cut 6 bases from V and 4 bases from J; bases unmatched to any gene: 10. CDR3 length: 16 amino acids. This CDR3 is CASSRLGTGLYNEQFF. CDR3 bases: TGTGCCAGCAGTCGTCTCGGGACAGGGCTTTACAATGAGCAGTTCTTC.

The V call is TRBV14, the J call TRBJ2-6, with 8 nucleotides matching TRBD1. V lost 4 bases to trimming and J lost 2 bases; unmatched junction nucleotides: 10. The germline CDR1 and CDR2 sequences are SGHDN and FVKESK. CDR3 size: 18 residues. The DNA of the CDR3 is TGTGCCAGCAGCCTCCTAGCGACAGGGGCGACTGGGGCCAACGTCCTGACTTTC. It is translated as CASSLLATGATGANVLTF.

The chain couples TRBV24-1 to TRBJ2-5, with D uncertain. This CDR3 contains 13 residues. V gave up 6 bases and J gave up 5 bases, with 12 bases separating them. Germline values: CDR1 KGHDR, CDR2 SFDVKD. CDR3 in amino acids: CATSSLFLETQYF. The DNA of the CDR3 is TGTGCCACCAGTTCTCTTTTCTTGGAGACCCAGTACTTC.

This clone was detected only a few times. The chain employs TRBV5-6 and TRBJ2-2, with 9 bases fitting TRBD2. The trim removed 3 bases at V and 7 bases at J, leaving 10 bases unmatched. Germline CDR1 and CDR2: SGHDT and YYEEEE. The CDR3 sequence is 16 residues long. CDR3 loop: CASSSLAGGPIGELFF. The CDR3 bases are TGTGCCAGCAGCTCCCTGGCGGGAGGGCCTATCGGGGAGCTGTTTTTT.

V and J are TRBV24-1 and TRBJ2-2; the match to TRBD1 covers 11 bases. The CDR3 length is 16 residues. V trimming: 2 bases; J trimming: 6 bases; junction bases outside the gene matches: 4. Germline loops: CDR1 KGHDR, CDR2 SFDVKD. The CDR3 DNA is TGTGCCACCAGTGATTCCGGACAGGGGGCCCCCGGGGAGCTGTTTTTT. Amino acids: CATSDSGQGAPGELFF.

This chain uses TRBV6-2 or TRBV6-3 with TRBJ2-1, with 8 bases matching TRBD2. V trimming: 5 bases; J trimming: 5 bases; junction bases outside the gene matches: 8. The CDR3 length is 15 residues. Looked up from germline, CDR1 is MNHEY and CDR2 is SVGEGT. The CDR3 loop is CASSPSGSGHNEQFF. The CDR3 DNA reads TGTGCCAGCAGTCCCAGCGGGAGCGGCCACAATGAGCAGTTCTTC.

J is TRBJ1-6 and V is TRBV2, with a weak D call TRBD1 (5 bases). Deletions cut 7 bases from V and 0 bases from J, with 10 bases between. CDR3 length: 15 amino acids. Germline CDR1 is SNHLY and CDR2 is FYNNEI. CDR3 DNA: TGTGCCAGCAAGAGACAGAGCTCCTATAATTCACCCCTCCACTTT. Its translation: CASKRQSSYNSPLHF.

This clone was picked up one time. The chain has TRBV5-1 and TRBJ1-1; 8 bases line up with TRBD1. CDR1 SGHRS and CDR2 YFSETQ come from the germline V gene. This CDR3 comprises 13 residues. The V segment lost 4 bases and the J segment 5 bases; nucleotides outside the gene matches: 4. The CDR3 DNA sequence: TGCGCCAGCAGCCTGGACAGGGAGACTGAAGCTTTCTTT. Translated: CASSLDRETEAFF.

The rearrangement joins TRBV28 to TRBJ1-4, with D uncertain. CDR1 is MDHEN, CDR2 SYDVKM, per germline. This CDR3 has 15 residues. Trimming cost V 4 bases and J 0 bases, with 9 bases left between them. The CDR3 region is CASSSPQATNEKLFF. For the CDR3, the DNA is TGTGCCAGCAGTTCCCCACAAGCAACTAATGAAAAACTGTTTTTT.

This chain uses TRBV6-5 with TRBJ2-2, with TRBD1 matching 8 bases. CDR1 and CDR2 from the germline V gene are MNHEY and SVGAGI. V was clipped by 0 bases and J by 4 bases; unmatched bases: 1. This CDR3 spans 15 amino acids. The CDR3 nucleotides read TGTGCCAGCAGTTACTCAGGGACAGGCACCGGGGAGCTGTTTTTT. Translation: CASSYSGTGTGELFF.

This chain joins TRBV29-1 and TRBJ2-5; 7 bases are a match to TRBD1. The V and J ends lost 7 bases and 3 bases, in that order; junction bases with no gene match: 5. Germline loops: CDR1 SQVTM, CDR2 ANQGSEA. The CDR3 contains 12 residues. CDR3 amino acids: CSAGQREETQYF. CDR3 DNA sequence: TGCAGCGCGGGACAGAGGGAAGAGACCCAGTACTTC.

V gene TRBV20-1 combines with J gene TRBJ2-7, with 7 bases aligning to TRBD1. CDR1 is DFQATT, CDR2 SNEGSKA, per germline (reference sequence). Germline trimming cut 3 bases from V and 3 bases from J; bases unmatched to any gene: 11. CDR3 size: 15 residues. Here the CDR3 reads CSASPPGTVFYEQYF. CDR3 coding DNA: TGCAGTGCTAGTCCACCCGGGACAGTCTTCTACGAGCAGTACTTC.